A selection of T cell receptor beta chains follows, all from one sample in a study of read filtering for tumor transcriptome and immune sequencing. TCRdb ran MiXCR on the reads and lists one entry per CDR3 protein. The table lists approximately 20,000 distinct CDR3 sequences, roughly a fifth of them singletons. The specimen was a population of CD138-negative cells sorted from bone marrow. These receptors all come from a donor at least 40 years old with multiple myeloma. CDR3s include the opening cysteine and the closing phenylalanine or tryptophan. D genes are given only for firm matches. Rows give clone size only sometimes, using once, few, many, or a class for an expanded clone.

clone size: once; D gene: -; J gene: TRBJ2-2; V gene: TRBV3-1; CDR3 DNA: TGTGCCAGCAGCCAAGTCGGGGTCTCCGGGGAGCTGTTTTTT; CDR3 protein: CASSQVGVSGELFF
clone size: -; D gene: -; J gene: TRBJ2-7; V gene: TRBV28; CDR3 DNA: TGTGCCAGCAGTTTAGCTACTAGCTCCGCCGAGCAGTACTTC; CDR3 protein: CASSLATSSAEQYF
clone size: -; D gene: TRBD1; J gene: TRBJ1-1; V gene: TRBV6-6; CDR3 DNA: TGTGCCAGCACCAGGCATGGGACAGGGGGCGATGTAAACACTGAAGCTTTCTTT; CDR3 protein: CASTRHGTGGDVNTEAFF
clone size: medium-sized; D gene: TRBD1; J gene: TRBJ1-1; V gene: TRBV29-1; CDR3 DNA: TGCAGCGTTGACCCCACAGGGGACACTGAAGCTTTCTTT; CDR3 protein: CSVDPTGDTEAFF
clone size: few; D gene: -; J gene: TRBJ2-5; V gene: TRBV3-1; CDR3 DNA: TGTGCCAGCACGGGCGGCAATGTGGTGGAGACCCAGTACTTC; CDR3 protein: CASTGGNVVETQYF
clone size: -; D gene: -; J gene: TRBJ1-1; V gene: TRBV28; CDR3 DNA: TGTGCCAGCAGTTCCCCTCCTCATTACTGGGGTTTCTTT; CDR3 protein: CASSSPPHYWGFF
clone size: many; D gene: -; J gene: TRBJ2-1; V gene: TRBV29-1; CDR3 DNA: TGCAGCGTTGAAAGACAGACCGTGAATGAGCAGTTCTTC; CDR3 protein: CSVERQTVNEQFF
clone size: -; D gene: -; J gene: TRBJ2-7; V gene: TRBV29-1; CDR3 DNA: TGCAGCGCCGGGGACCCACCCGGTGAGCAGTACTTC; CDR3 protein: CSAGDPPGEQYF
clone size: -; D gene: -; J gene: TRBJ2-7; V gene: TRBV25-1; CDR3 DNA: TGTGCCAGCCAAGGGGCAGGGGCCTACTACGAGCAGTACTTC; CDR3 protein: CASQGAGAYYEQYF
clone size: many; D gene: -; J gene: TRBJ1-4; V gene: TRBV20-1; CDR3 DNA: TGCAGTGCCGCGGACACGAAACTGTTTTTT; CDR3 protein: CSAADTKLFF
clone size: many; D gene: -; J gene: TRBJ1-1; V gene: TRBV29-1; CDR3 DNA: TGCAGCGTTGGGTCCCTGACTGAAGCTTTCTTT; CDR3 protein: CSVGSLTEAFF
clone size: many; D gene: -; J gene: TRBJ2-1; V gene: TRBV30; CDR3 DNA: TGTGCCTGGAGTCCTGGCCTAGATAATCAGCAGTTCTTC; CDR3 protein: CAWSPGLDNQQFF
clone size: few; D gene: TRBD1; J gene: TRBJ2-1; V gene: TRBV2; CDR3 DNA: TGTGCCAGCAGTGAGGGACAGGGGGCCCACAATGAGCAGTTCTTC; CDR3 protein: CASSEGQGAHNEQFF
clone size: few; D gene: -; J gene: TRBJ2-3; V gene: TRBV27; CDR3 DNA: TGTGCCAGCTCGACAGGTTGGGATACGCAGTATTTT; CDR3 protein: CASSTGWDTQYF
clone size: many; D gene: -; J gene: TRBJ2-1; V gene: TRBV24-1; CDR3 DNA: TGTGCCACCAGTGCGTCGGGTCGAAACTCTTACAATGAGCAGTTCTTC; CDR3 protein: CATSASGRNSYNEQFF
clone size: -; D gene: -; J gene: TRBJ2-2; V gene: TRBV3-1; CDR3 DNA: TGTGCCAGCAGCCTAGTCGGGGGCTCCGGGGAGCTGTTTTTT; CDR3 protein: CASSLVGGSGELFF
clone size: -; D gene: TRBD1; J gene: TRBJ2-7; V gene: TRBV5-1; CDR3 DNA: TGCGCCAGCAGCTTGGACAGGGGCTACGAGCAGTACTTC; CDR3 protein: CASSLDRGYEQYF
clone size: -; D gene: -; J gene: TRBJ2-1; V gene: TRBV7-9; CDR3 DNA: TGTGCCAGCAGCTCCGCAGGGGTGCCCCGATACAATGAGCAGTTCTTC; CDR3 protein: CASSSAGVPRYNEQFF
clone size: few; D gene: -; J gene: TRBJ2-2; V gene: TRBV5-4; CDR3 DNA: TGTGCCAGCAGAAAGGACTCTGCGAACACCGGGGAGCTGTTTTTT; CDR3 protein: CASRKDSANTGELFF
clone size: medium-sized; D gene: TRBD1; J gene: TRBJ1-1; V gene: TRBV20-1; CDR3 DNA: TGCAGTGGGGTACAGGGGGCAAGCACTGAAGCTTTCTTT; CDR3 protein: CSGVQGASTEAFF
clone size: many; D gene: -; J gene: TRBJ2-4; V gene: TRBV6-2/TRBV6-3; CDR3 DNA: TGTGCCAGCAGTTACTCGGGGCCCAGAAACATTCAGTACTTC; CDR3 protein: CASSYSGPRNIQYF
clone size: many; D gene: -; J gene: TRBJ2-7; V gene: TRBV6-5; CDR3 DNA: TGTGCCAGCAGGCCACGGGACGGGGATCCCTACGAGCAGTACTTC; CDR3 protein: CASRPRDGDPYEQYF
clone size: -; D gene: -; J gene: TRBJ2-7; V gene: TRBV28; CDR3 DNA: TGTGCCAGCAGTTTGGTGCGGTCCTCCTACGAGCAGTACTTC; CDR3 protein: CASSLVRSSYEQYF
clone size: few; D gene: TRBD1; J gene: TRBJ2-2; V gene: TRBV29-1; CDR3 DNA: TGCAGCGCAGGCGGGACAGGGACGAACACCGGGGAGCTGTTTTTT; CDR3 protein: CSAGGTGTNTGELFF
clone size: -; D gene: -; J gene: TRBJ1-1; V gene: TRBV29-1; CDR3 DNA: TGCAGCGTTGTGGGCAGGTTGAACACTGAAGCTTTCTTT; CDR3 protein: CSVVGRLNTEAFF
clone size: many; D gene: -; J gene: TRBJ2-2; V gene: TRBV7-6; CDR3 DNA: TGTGCCAGCAGCCCAGGCCCGACTCGCACCGGGGAGCTGTTTTTT; CDR3 protein: CASSPGPTRTGELFF
clone size: -; D gene: -; J gene: TRBJ2-1; V gene: TRBV14; CDR3 DNA: TGTACCAGCAGCCAAGTCCAAGGATATGAGCAGTTCTTC; CDR3 protein: CTSSQVQGYEQFF
clone size: medium-sized; D gene: -; J gene: TRBJ2-1; V gene: TRBV10-1; CDR3 DNA: TGCGCCAGCAGTGTTGAGAATGAGCAGTTCTTC; CDR3 protein: CASSVENEQFF
clone size: -; D gene: TRBD1; J gene: TRBJ2-7; V gene: TRBV12-3/TRBV12-4; CDR3 DNA: TGTGCCAGCAGCCCTAGACAGGGGGCGCGGGAGTTC; CDR3 protein: CASSPRQGAREF
clone size: once; D gene: -; J gene: TRBJ2-7; V gene: TRBV29-1; CDR3 DNA: TGCAGCGTTGAAGGGACTCCAGGGAATACCTACGTGCAGTACTTT; CDR3 protein: CSVEGTPGNTYVQYF
clone size: -; D gene: TRBD1; J gene: TRBJ2-3; V gene: TRBV5-4; CDR3 DNA: TGTGTCTCCAGGGACAGGGCAGGCACAGATACGCAGTATTTT; CDR3 protein: CVSRDRAGTDTQYF
clone size: many; D gene: -; J gene: TRBJ2-1; V gene: TRBV6-2/TRBV6-3; CDR3 DNA: TGTGCCAGCAGCCCAGCGGACCGCTCCTACAATGAGCAGTTCTTC; CDR3 protein: CASSPADRSYNEQFF
clone size: few; D gene: TRBD2; J gene: TRBJ2-1; V gene: TRBV4-3; CDR3 DNA: TGCGCCAGCAGCCAAGCTAGCGGGAGCTCCTACAATGAGCAGTTCTTC; CDR3 protein: CASSQASGSSYNEQFF
clone size: -; D gene: TRBD2; J gene: TRBJ2-7; V gene: TRBV29-1; CDR3 DNA: TGCAGCGCTACTAGCGGCTTCTCCTACGAGCAGTACTTC; CDR3 protein: CSATSGFSYEQYF
clone size: -; D gene: TRBD2; J gene: TRBJ2-5; V gene: TRBV30; CDR3 DNA: TGTGCCCGGAGTGGGGGGGTGGTAGAGACCCAGTACTTC; CDR3 protein: CARSGGVVETQYF
clone size: many; D gene: -; J gene: TRBJ2-1; V gene: TRBV6-6; CDR3 DNA: TGTGCCAGCAGTTACGGAGCGGAGGGGTTCTTC; CDR3 protein: CASSYGAEGFF
clone size: medium-sized; D gene: TRBD2; J gene: TRBJ2-1; V gene: TRBV27; CDR3 DNA: TGTGCCAGCACCGACGGGGGGAATTACAATGAGCAGTTCTTC; CDR3 protein: CASTDGGNYNEQFF
clone size: -; D gene: -; J gene: TRBJ2-4; V gene: TRBV2; CDR3 DNA: TGTGCCAGCAGGGACAGTTTAGCCAAAAACATTCAGTACTTC; CDR3 protein: CASRDSLAKNIQYF
clone size: -; D gene: TRBD2; J gene: TRBJ2-2; V gene: TRBV27; CDR3 DNA: TGTGCCAGCAGTTTCTCGGGACTAGCGGGAGGACGAATCACCGGGGAGCTGTTTTTT; CDR3 protein: CASSFSGLAGGRITGELFF
clone size: few; D gene: TRBD1; J gene: TRBJ1-5; V gene: TRBV7-2; CDR3 DNA: TGTGCCAGCAGCTCAGACAGGGTACTGGATCAGCCCCAGCATTTT; CDR3 protein: CASSSDRVLDQPQHF